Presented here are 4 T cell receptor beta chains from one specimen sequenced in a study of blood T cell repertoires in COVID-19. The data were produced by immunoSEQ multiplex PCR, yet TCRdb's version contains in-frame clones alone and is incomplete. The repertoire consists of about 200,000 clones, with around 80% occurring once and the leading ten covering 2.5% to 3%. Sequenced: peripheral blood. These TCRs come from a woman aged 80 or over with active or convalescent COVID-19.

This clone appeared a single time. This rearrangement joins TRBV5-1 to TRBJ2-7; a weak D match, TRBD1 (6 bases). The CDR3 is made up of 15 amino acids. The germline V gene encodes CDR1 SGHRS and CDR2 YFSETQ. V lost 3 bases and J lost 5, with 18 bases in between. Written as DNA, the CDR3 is TGCGCCAGCAGCTCCCTAAACAGGGCAAGGGACGAGCAGTACTTC. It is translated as CASSSLNRARDEQYF.

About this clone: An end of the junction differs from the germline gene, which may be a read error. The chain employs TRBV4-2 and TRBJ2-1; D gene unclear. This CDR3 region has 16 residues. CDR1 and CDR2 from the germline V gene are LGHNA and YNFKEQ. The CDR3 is CASSKELLESYNEQFF. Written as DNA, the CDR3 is TGTGCCAGCAGCAAAGAATTATTGGAGTCGTACAATGAGCAGTTCTTC.

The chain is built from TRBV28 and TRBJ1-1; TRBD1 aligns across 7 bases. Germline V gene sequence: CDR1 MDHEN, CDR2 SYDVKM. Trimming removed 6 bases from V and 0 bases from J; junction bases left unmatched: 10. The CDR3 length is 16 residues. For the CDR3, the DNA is TGTGCCAGCAGACTACAGGGGTTCGGAGTGAACACTGAAGCTTTCTTT. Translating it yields CASRLQGFGVNTEAFF. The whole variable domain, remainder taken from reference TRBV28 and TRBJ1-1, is DVKVTQSSRYLVKRTGEKVFLECVQDMDHENMFWYRQDPGLGLRLIYFSYDVKMKEKGDIPEGYSVSREKKERFSLILESASTNQTSMYLCASRLQGFGVNTEAFFGQGTRLTVV.

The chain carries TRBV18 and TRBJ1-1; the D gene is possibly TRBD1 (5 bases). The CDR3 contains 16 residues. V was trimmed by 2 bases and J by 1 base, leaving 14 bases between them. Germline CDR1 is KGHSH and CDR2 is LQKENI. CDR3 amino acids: CASSPYQQAENTEAFF. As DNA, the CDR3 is TGTGCCAGCTCACCATATCAACAGGCGGAGAACACTGAAGCTTTCTTT.